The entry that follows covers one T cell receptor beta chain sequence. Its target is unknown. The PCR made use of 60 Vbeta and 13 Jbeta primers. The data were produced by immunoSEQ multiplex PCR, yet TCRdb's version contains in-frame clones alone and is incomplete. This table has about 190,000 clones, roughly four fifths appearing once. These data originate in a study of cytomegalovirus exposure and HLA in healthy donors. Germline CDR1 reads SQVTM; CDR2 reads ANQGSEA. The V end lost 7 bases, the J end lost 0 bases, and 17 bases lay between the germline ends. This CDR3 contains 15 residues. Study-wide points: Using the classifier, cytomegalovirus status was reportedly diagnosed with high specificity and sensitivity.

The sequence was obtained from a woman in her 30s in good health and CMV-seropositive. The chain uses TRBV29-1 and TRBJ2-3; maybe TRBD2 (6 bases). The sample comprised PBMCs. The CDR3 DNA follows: TGCAGCGGAGGCCGCGGGGTCGGTAGCACAGATACGCAGTATTTT. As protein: CSGGRGVGSTDTQYF.